The clone carrying this T cell receptor beta chain was observed once. Its antigen remains unidentified. All CD3G-deficient patients showed autoimmunity, more severe in two. Patients aged 2 to 39 years had fewer naive T cells. CD4+ T cells were divided by sorting: CD25-high CD127-low Tregs, CD25-low CD127-high conventional cells. The data stem from a study of regulatory T cells. The study, taken as a whole, reports: Hydrophobic residues at CDR3 positions 6 and 7 were enriched in conventional CD4+ T cells of CD3G-deficient patients. Patient repertoires had restricted TRB V-J pairs and skewed V and J usage, most in Tregs.

Germline CDR1 reads MDHEN; CDR2 reads SYDVKM. This CDR3 spans 15 amino acids. Deletions cut 10 bases from V and 1 base from J, with 17 bases between. The primer mix had 52 TRBV and 13 TRBJ primers. The data were produced by immunoSEQ multiplex PCR, yet TCRdb's version contains in-frame clones alone and is incomplete. The sample lists about 35,000 clones, 89% occurring once. The rearrangement links TRBV28 to TRBJ1-5; D is undetermined. Sequencing was done on a sample of conventional CD4+ T cells sorted from blood. This sequence originates from a person aged 18-29 years with CD3G deficiency. CDR3 sequence: CATMFGDRSNQPQHF. In DNA, the CDR3 is TGTGCCACCATGTTCGGGGATCGGAGCAATCAGCCCCAGCATTTT.